Presented here are 14 T cell receptor beta chains from one specimen sequenced in a study of T cells in Graves' hyperthyroidism and ophthalmopathy. From RNA transcripts, TCR beta CDR3 regions were amplified. The study used the HTBI primer set for a first-round RT-PCR of the TCR CDR3. TCRdb reprocessed the multiplex PCR reads via MiXCR and lists one record per CDR3 protein. This repertoire shows roughly 840,000 distinct CDR3 sequences, roughly 40% found once; its top ten account for approximately 8.7%. What was sequenced was blood. The receptors were sampled from a man aged 18 to 30 with Graves' hyperthyroidism.

The chain is built from TRBV29-1 and TRBJ1-5, with D possibly matching TRBD1 (6 bases). Trimming removed 4 bases from V and 5 bases from J, with 15 bases in between. Germline CDR1 and CDR2: SQVTM and ANQGSEA. This CDR3 has 14 residues. CDR3 bases: TGCAGCGTTGTCGGACAGTGGGTCTATCAGCCCCAGCATTTT. Translated, it gives CSVVGQWVYQPQHF.

This clonotype was counted many times. The chain has TRBV24-1 and TRBJ2-5; a weak D match, TRBD2 (5 bases). V lost 3 bases and J 4 bases, leaving 11 bases between the germline ends. Germline CDR1 reads KGHDR; CDR2 reads SFDVKD. The CDR3 totals 14 residues. The CDR3 region is CATSDPTRGETQYF. The CDR3 DNA reads TGTGCCACCAGTGATCCAACTAGAGGAGAGACCCAGTACTTC.

The chain couples TRBV19 to TRBJ2-2; no firm D call. This CDR3 has 14 residues. V lost 5 bases and J lost 3, with 10 bases in between. CDR1 is LNHDA and CDR2 is SQIVND in the germline V gene (reference sequence). CDR3 loop: CASSYGGDTGELFF. Written as DNA, the CDR3 is TGTGCCAGTAGTTACGGCGGAGACACCGGGGAGCTGTTTTTT.

The rearrangement links TRBV4-1 to TRBJ2-5; 12 positions match TRBD2. Germline CDR1 and CDR2: MGHRA and YSYEKL. Trimming at V came to 6 bases and at J to 5 bases, leaving 4 bases not matched to a gene. The CDR3 extends over 14 amino acids. CDR3 coding DNA: TGCGCCAGCAGGTCGACTAGCGGGAGTGAGACCCAGTACTTC. Translated: CASRSTSGSETQYF.

This chain connects TRBV29-1 to TRBJ1-5; D is unresolved. The V end was cut by 4 bases, the J end by 11 bases, with 15 bases between. The germline V gene encodes CDR1 SQVTM and CDR2 ANQGSEA. The CDR3 runs 12 residues. As DNA, the CDR3 is TGCAGCGTTGCCCTAGCAAGAGAGACCCAGCATTTT. This gives the protein CSVALARETQHF. The full variable domain, its missing parts supplied by reference TRBV29-1 and TRBJ1-5, is SAVISQKPSRDICQRGTSLTIQCQVDSQVTMMFWYRQQPGQSLTLIATANQGSEATYESGFVIDKFPISRPNLTFSTLTVSNMSPEDSSIYLCSVALARETQHFGDGTRLSIL.

Points on this clonotype: Being one base from a much bigger clone, this may be a read error. The J gene is TRBJ1-4, the V gene TRBV7-9; D call uncertain. CDR1 SEHNR and CDR2 FQNEAQ come from the germline V gene (reference sequence). Between the trimmed V and J ends, which lost 8 bases and 6 bases, there was a span of 19 bases. The CDR3 covers 15 residues. This CDR3 is CASGSPHSGDEKLFF. The CDR3 DNA reads TGTGCCAGCGGCTCCCCCCATAGCGGGGATGAAAAACTGTTTTTT.

This clonotype was picked up many times. The chain has TRBV5-1 and TRBJ1-4; TRBD1 matches at 8 bases. The J segment lost 5 bases and the V segment lost 2 bases, leaving 2 bases of the junction unmatched. This CDR3 spans 14 amino acids. CDR1 is SGHRS, CDR2 YFSETQ, per germline. The CDR3 spells CASSFRTGNEKLFF. Written as DNA, the CDR3 is TGCGCCAGCAGCTTTCGGACAGGGAATGAAAAACTGTTTTTT.

This clonotype was counted a single time. J is TRBJ1-3 and V is TRBV10-3; D is possibly TRBD1 (6 bases). The germline V gene encodes CDR1 ENHRY and CDR2 SYGVKD. The CDR3 is 14 amino acids. Trimming pared 4 bases from V and 4 bases from J, leaving 11 bases between. The CDR3 DNA sequence: TGTGCCATCAGTGTAGGAGACAGGGGAAACACCATATATTTT. Amino acid sequence: CAISVGDRGNTIYF.

The chain carries TRBV25-1 and TRBJ2-5; 11 bases are a match to TRBD2. Trimming cost V 10 bases and J 2 bases; bases outside gene matches: 6. Germline V CDR1 and CDR2: MGHDK, SYGVNS. The CDR3 runs 14 residues. The chain's CDR3 is CATRLAGLQETQYF. The CDR3 DNA sequence: TGTGCCACCCGACTAGCGGGACTTCAAGAGACCCAGTACTTC. Drawing the rest from reference TRBV25-1 and TRBJ2-5, the complete variable domain is EADIYQTPRYLVIGTGKKITLECSQTMGHDKMYWYQQDPGMELHLIHYSYGVNSTEKGDLSSESTVSRIRTEHFPLTLESARPSHTSQYLCATRLAGLQETQYFGPGTRLLVL.

This clonotype was seen at least ten times. The chain has TRBV7-2 and TRBJ1-5; 7 bases are a match to TRBD1. CDR1 SGHTA and CDR2 FQGNSA come from the germline V gene. This CDR3 region has 16 residues. Unmatched junction bases numbered 8, after V lost 3 bases and J lost 3 bases. CDR3 protein: CASSFQSGTDNQPQHF. CDR3 nucleotide sequence: TGTGCCAGCAGCTTCCAGTCCGGGACAGACAATCAGCCCCAGCATTTT. The full variable domain, with the rest looked up from reference TRBV7-2 and TRBJ1-5, is GAGVSQSPSNKVTEKGKDVELRCDPISGHTALYWYRQSLGQGLEFLIYFQGNSAPDKSGLPSDRFSAERTGGSVSTLTIQRTQQEDSAVYLCASSFQSGTDNQPQHFGDGTRLSIL.

This clonotype was seen repeatedly, ten times or more. The V and J genes are TRBV10-3 and TRBJ2-7, with 7 bases lining up with TRBD1. The CDR3 contains 15 residues. The trim removed 3 bases at V and 2 bases at J, leaving 7 bases unmatched. The V gene's germline CDR1 is ENHRY and CDR2 SYGVKD. The CDR3: CAISDSDRRTYEQYF. As DNA, the CDR3 is TGTGCCATCAGTGATTCGGACAGGAGGACCTACGAGCAGTACTTC.

This clonotype was recorded many times. The chain employs TRBV7-9 and TRBJ1-2; D gene uncertain. In germline, CDR1 is SEHNR, CDR2 FQNEAQ (reference sequence). Trimming took off 1 base at V and 7 bases at J, with 10 bases between the two ends. This CDR3 is 13 amino acids long. CDR3 DNA sequence: TGTGCCAGCAGCTTAGTAGAGGGAAGTGGCTACACCTTC. Its protein is CASSLVEGSGYTF.

The chain employs TRBV29-1 and TRBJ1-2; possibly TRBD1 for D (6 bases). Germline-derived CDR1 and CDR2 are SQVTM and ANQGSEA. V lost 4 bases and J lost 7, with 16 bases in between. The CDR3 runs 13 residues. CDR3: CSVGRRGIGGYTF. As DNA, the CDR3 is TGCAGCGTTGGACGCAGGGGCATCGGTGGCTACACCTTC.

This clonotype was seen ten or more times. The chain links TRBV7-9 to TRBJ2-5; D may be TRBD2 (5 bases). Trimming shortened V by 3 bases and J by 5 bases, and 16 bases separated the two germline ends. The CDR3 contains 15 residues. The V gene's germline CDR1 is SEHNR and CDR2 FQNEAQ (reference sequence). CDR3 DNA: TGTGCCAGCAGCTTGCCCCGGGGATCGGGGGAGACCCAGTACTTC. Translated: CASSLPRGSGETQYF.